The 14 T cell receptor beta chains below were found in one sample sequenced in a study of cytomegalovirus exposure and HLA in healthy donors. Use of 60 Vbeta and 13 Jbeta primers characterized the PCR. TCRdb's copy holds only in-frame clones and misses some; the assay was immunoSEQ multiplex PCR. The table includes approximately 79,000 clones, 60% to 85% detected once. The specimen was PBMCs. Receptors originate from a woman aged 40 to 50 in good health and CMV-seropositive.

V and J are TRBV5-1 and TRBJ2-5; 9 bases align to TRBD2. Germline V CDR1 and CDR2: SGHRS, YFSETQ. The CDR3 is 15 amino acids. The V gene end was trimmed by 4 bases and the J gene end by 1 base; junction bases not matched to a gene: 5. The CDR3 sequence: CASSRGGGAQETQYF. CDR3 DNA sequence: TGCGCCAGCAGCCGGGGCGGGGGGGCCCAAGAGACCCAGTACTTC. Drawing the rest from reference TRBV5-1 and TRBJ2-5, the complete variable domain is KAGVTQTPRYLIKTRGQQVTLSCSPISGHRSVSWYQQTPGQGLQFLFEYFSETQRNKGNFPGRFSGRQFSNSRSEMNVSTLELGDSALYLCASSRGGGAQETQYFGPGTRLLVL.

With regard to this clone: This sample also contains other DNA sequences that code for the same CDR3. The chain carries TRBV9 and TRBJ2-1, with 9 bases lining up with TRBD2. From germline, CDR1 is SGDLS and CDR2 YYNGEE. This CDR3 spans 15 amino acids. J gave up 1 base and V 1 base, and 0 bases lay outside the gene matches. For the CDR3, the DNA is TGTGCCAGCAGCGTAAGCGGGGGGTCCTACAATGAGCAGTTCTTC. Protein product: CASSVSGGSYNEQFF.

The V gene is TRBV4-1, the J gene TRBJ1-1; D might be TRBD1 (5 bases). Trimming took off 5 bases at V and 5 bases at J, with 18 bases between the two ends. Germline CDR1 reads MGHRA; CDR2 reads YSYEKL. The CDR3 has 15 residues. As DNA, the CDR3 is TGCGCCAGCAGCTGGGATAAGGCAGGGCGGACTGAAGCTTTCTTT. Translating it yields CASSWDKAGRTEAFF.

This chain uses TRBV4-1 with TRBJ2-7, with a tentative D call TRBD1 (7 bases). The germline CDR1 and CDR2 sequences are MGHRA and YSYEKL. The CDR3 loop spans 15 amino acids. Trimming cost V 2 bases and J 4 bases, with 15 bases left between them. CDR3 in DNA: TGCGCCAGCAGCCAACCAAGGAGGGGGCGATACGAGCAGTACTTC. The encoded protein is CASSQPRRGRYEQYF.

This rearrangement joins TRBV30 to TRBJ2-5; D gene unclear. This CDR3 is built from 16 residues. Deletions cut 3 bases from V and 5 bases from J, with 22 bases between. The germline CDR1 and CDR2 sequences are GTSNPN and SVGIG (reference sequence). The CDR3 nucleotides are TGTGCCTGGAGCCCCACTGCCGCGGTGATTGGGGAGACCCAGTACTTC. This sequence encodes CAWSPTAAVIGETQYF.

V is TRBV10-3 and J is TRBJ2-7, with 16 bases identical to TRBD2. The CDR3 covers 15 residues. Unmatched junction bases numbered 4, after V lost 6 bases and J lost 5 bases. Germline lookup yields CDR1 ENHRY and CDR2 SYGVKD. CDR3 protein: CAIRKGLAGGNEQYF. CDR3 nucleotides: TGTGCCATCAGGAAGGGACTAGCGGGAGGGAACGAGCAGTACTTC.

V and J are TRBV5-6 and TRBJ2-3, with 9 bases matching TRBD1. Per germline, CDR1 SGHDT and CDR2 YYEEEE. This CDR3 spans 15 amino acids. J lost 4 bases, V lost 0 bases, and 3 bases had no gene match. DNA for the CDR3: TGTGCCAGCAGCTTGGACAGGGGGCGTTCAGATACGCAGTATTTT. Its protein is CASSLDRGRSDTQYF. The full variable domain, its missing parts supplied by reference TRBV5-6 and TRBJ2-3, is DAGVTQSPTHLIKTRGQQVTLRCSPKSGHDTVSWYQQALGQGPQFIFQYYEEEERQRGNFPDRFSGHQFPNYSSELNVNALLLGDSALYLCASSLDRGRSDTQYFGPGTRLTVL.

The rearrangement uses TRBV6-1 and TRBJ1-4, with 9 nucleotides matching TRBD1. The germline V gene has CDR1 MNHNS and CDR2 SASEGT. The junction had 10 bases not matched to a gene; V was cut back by 1 base and J by 7 bases. This CDR3 has 17 amino acids. The DNA of the CDR3 is TGTGCCAGCAGTGAAGTACCGCGCCTGGACAGGGGTGAAAAACTGTTTTTT. Encoded protein: CASSEVPRLDRGEKLFF.

The V and J genes are TRBV5-1 and TRBJ2-3, with 8 nucleotides matching TRBD2. From germline, CDR1 is SGHRS and CDR2 YFSETQ. The junction had 16 bases not matched to a gene; V was cut back by 0 bases and J by 1 base. The CDR3 totals 20 residues. The CDR3 sequence: CASSLELAERGWWGTDTQYF. Written as DNA, the CDR3 is TGCGCCAGCAGCTTGGAACTAGCGGAGAGGGGGTGGTGGGGCACAGATACGCAGTATTTT.

The rearrangement joins TRBV5-8 to TRBJ1-3; D is perhaps TRBD1 (6 bases). This CDR3 is 16 amino acids long. Germline CDR1 SGHTS, CDR2 YDEGEE. Trimming shortened V by 0 bases and J by 1 base, and 11 bases separated the two germline ends. The CDR3 sequence: CASSLGARGSGNTIYF. DNA for the CDR3: TGTGCCAGCAGCTTGGGGGCCAGGGGATCTGGAAACACCATATATTTT.

The gene calls are TRBV14 and TRBJ1-4; 10 bases align to TRBD1. CDR3 length: 15 amino acids. CDR1 is SGHDN, CDR2 FVKESK, per germline. The V segment lost 1 base and the J segment 7 bases; nucleotides outside the gene matches: 3. The CDR3 DNA reads TGTGCCAGCAGCCAAGGGGGACAGGGGAGTGAAAAACTGTTTTTT. Translating it yields CASSQGGQGSEKLFF.

The chain recombines TRBV5-8 with TRBJ1-3, with 11 bases matching TRBD1. The germline V gene has CDR1 SGHTS and CDR2 YDEGEE. Trimming cost V 4 bases and J 7 bases; bases outside gene matches: 4. This CDR3 region has 14 residues. The CDR3 DNA reads as TGTGCCAGCAGCGCCGGGACAGGGGGGAACACCATATATTTT. Translated, it gives CASSAGTGGNTIYF.

The chain uses TRBV7-6 and TRBJ1-4; 8 nucleotides match TRBD1. The length of the CDR3 is 15 residues. Trimming took 3 bases from V and 8 from J; bases not matched to a gene: 8. CDR1 is SGHVS, CDR2 FNYEAQ, per germline. The CDR3 region is CASSFSGGVEEKLFF. CDR3 bases: TGTGCCAGCAGCTTCTCAGGGGGCGTAGAGGAAAAACTGTTTTTT. The variable domain in full, completed from reference TRBV7-6 and TRBJ1-4, reads GAGVSQSPRYKVTKRGQDVALRCDPISGHVSLYWYRQALGQGPEFLTYFNYEAQQDKSGLPNDRFSAERPEGSISTLTIQRTEQRDSAMYRCASSFSGGVEEKLFFGSGTQLSVL.

This chain uses TRBV13 with TRBJ2-1, with 12 bases lining up with TRBD2. Germline V CDR1 and CDR2: PRHDT, FYEKMQ (reference sequence). This CDR3 contains 15 residues. V lost 3 bases and J lost 8; bases outside the gene matches: 5. CDR3 DNA: TGTGCCAGCAGCTTGTTCCTAGCGGGGGGGCATGAGCAGTTCTTC. Its protein is CASSLFLAGGHEQFF.